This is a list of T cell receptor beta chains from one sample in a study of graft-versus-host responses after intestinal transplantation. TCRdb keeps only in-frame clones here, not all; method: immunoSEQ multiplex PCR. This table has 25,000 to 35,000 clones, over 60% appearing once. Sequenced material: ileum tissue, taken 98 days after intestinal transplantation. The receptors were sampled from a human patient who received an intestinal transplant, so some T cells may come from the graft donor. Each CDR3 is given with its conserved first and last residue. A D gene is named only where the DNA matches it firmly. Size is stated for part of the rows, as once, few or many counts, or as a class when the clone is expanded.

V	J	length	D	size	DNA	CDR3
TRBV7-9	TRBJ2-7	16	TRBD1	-	TGTGCCAGCAGCTTAGCAGGACAGGTAGAGGGCTACGAGCAGTACTTC	CASSLAGQVEGYEQYF
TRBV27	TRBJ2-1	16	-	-	TGTGCCAGCAGTAGTGGCAGGGGGGCTTCCTACAATGAGCAGTTCTTC	CASSSGRGASYNEQFF
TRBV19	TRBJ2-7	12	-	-	TGTGCCAGTAGTATTCAGGGGGGCGAGCAGTACTTC	CASSIQGGEQYF
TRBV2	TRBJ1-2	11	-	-	TGTGCCAGCACCCCGGCGGATGGCTACACCTTC	CASTPADGYTF
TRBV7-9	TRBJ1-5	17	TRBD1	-	TGTGCCAGCAGCTATGGACAGGGGTCTGGAGGCAATCAGCCCCAGCATTTT	CASSYGQGSGGNQPQHF
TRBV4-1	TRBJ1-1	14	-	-	TGCGCCAGCAGTCACGCCGGGACCGGATACGAAGCTTTCTTT	CASSHAGTGYEAFF
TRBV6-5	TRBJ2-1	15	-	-	TGTGCCAGCAGTTACGGGTCAAGCTCCTACAATGAGCAGTTCTTC	CASSYGSSSYNEQFF
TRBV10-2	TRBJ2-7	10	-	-	TGCGCCAGCGAGCAGGGTGGTACGTACTTC	CASEQGGTYF
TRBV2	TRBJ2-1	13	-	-	TGTGCCAGCAGTGACCGGGGAGGAGGTGAGCAGTTCTTC	CASSDRGGGEQFF
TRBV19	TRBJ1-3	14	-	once	TGTGCCAGTAGTATAAAGGGAGGTGGGAACACCATATATTTT	CASSIKGGGNTIYF
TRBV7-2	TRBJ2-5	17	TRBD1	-	TGTGCCAGCAGCATATCCTCCGGGACAGGGCTACAAGAGACCCAGTACTTC	CASSISSGTGLQETQYF
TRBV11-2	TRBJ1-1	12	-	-	TGTGCCAGCAGCTTAGGTGTACTTGAAGCTTTCTTT	CASSLGVLEAFF
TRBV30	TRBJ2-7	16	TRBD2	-	TGTGCCTGGAAGGAGGCCGGGGGGGGCCCGACCTACGAGCAGTACTTC	CAWKEAGGGPTYEQYF
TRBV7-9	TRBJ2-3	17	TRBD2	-	TGTGCCAGCGGACCCGGCGGACTAGCGGCTAGCACAGATACGCAGTATTTT	CASGPGGLAASTDTQYF